Listed below are T cell receptor beta chains from one sample, sequenced in a study of T cells expressing NK-cell markers. One entry per CDR3 protein, without DNA, is what TCRdb gives after re-calling the 5' RACE reads. The clone table shows about 450,000 distinct CDR3 sequences, with the ten largest holding 6% to 8%. Material for sequencing was blood T cells: a sorted CD56 or NKG2C T cell subset, CD4+ or CD8+ T cells, or bulk PBMC T cells (not recorded which). These receptors came from a woman aged 18 to 75 in good health. The CDR3 runs from the conserved cysteine through the conserved F or W.

V	J	length	CDR3
TRBV20-1	TRBJ1-2	14	CSASSRDRGVGYTF
TRBV5-6	TRBJ2-1	15	CASSLSGRGLNEQFF
TRBV12-3/TRBV12-4	TRBJ2-3	14	CASSLALRGDTQYF
TRBV7-9	TRBJ1-1	13	CASLASLNTEAFF
TRBV7-2	TRBJ2-5	13	CASSGGLAETQYF
TRBV19	TRBJ1-1	15	CASTEVWGSVTEAFF
TRBV5-4	TRBJ2-7	17	CASSLGIRGQSAYEQYF
TRBV12-3/TRBV12-4	TRBJ2-2	11	CASMITGELFF
TRBV12-3/TRBV12-4	TRBJ2-4	17	CASRSGAHPIAKNIQYF
TRBV4-2	TRBJ2-5	16	CASSPRASGYKETQYF
TRBV20-1	TRBJ2-3	12	CRSGARTDTQYF
TRBV3-1	TRBJ1-1	17	CASSQDFSEGLGTEAFF
TRBV20-1	TRBJ1-1	15	CSARNLQGVDTEAFF
TRBV6-2/TRBV6-3	TRBJ2-7	13	CASSYAGVREQYF
TRBV20-1	TRBJ2-1	13	CSAKGTGIYEQFF
TRBV12-3/TRBV12-4	TRBJ2-1	14	CASSLDLDWNEQFF
TRBV24-1	TRBJ2-2	11	CATSQTGELFF
TRBV10-3	TRBJ2-5	14	CAISPFGGSETQYF
TRBV28	TRBJ2-5	14	CASRKAGPQETQYF
TRBV7-3	TRBJ2-1	15	CASSSLRVGYNEQFF
TRBV29-1	TRBJ2-3	12	CSVYRGADTQYF